Shown below are 23 T cell receptor beta chains from a single sample sequenced in a study of early T cells in non-severe SARS-CoV-2 infection. TCRdb fed the 5' RACE reads into MiXCR, producing one record per CDR3 protein. The data show fewer than 85,000 distinct CDR3 sequences, about 11% seen once. This sample comprised whole blood, obtained at baseline. Receptors originate from an adult who was a healthcare worker with PCR-confirmed SARS-CoV-2 infection or an uninfected control (not recorded which).

This clonotype was observed many times. This chain uses TRBV6-5 with TRBJ1-2; D uncertain. This CDR3 comprises 12 residues. With 5 bases removed from V and 5 bases from J, the gap between germline ends came to 9 bases. The V gene's germline CDR1 is MNHEY and CDR2 SVGAGI. This chain's CDR3 is CASSGRFYGYTF. In DNA, the CDR3 is TGTGCCAGCAGTGGCCGGTTTTATGGCTACACCTTC.

The genes are TRBV6-6 and TRBJ2-7, with TRBD2 matching over 7 bases. The V gene's germline CDR1 is MNHNY and CDR2 SVGAGI (reference sequence). The CDR3 has 17 amino acids. The V gene end was trimmed by 2 bases and the J gene end by 0 bases; junction bases not matched to a gene: 10. CDR3 sequence reads: CASSYAASGFSSYEQYF. CDR3 nucleotides: TGTGCCAGCAGTTACGCGGCTAGCGGATTCAGCTCCTACGAGCAGTACTTC.

This clonotype was observed a few times. The V call is TRBV20-1, the J call TRBJ2-3; D unresolved. V was trimmed by 4 bases and J by 4 bases, leaving 9 bases between them. This CDR3 is 12 amino acids long. Germline-derived CDR1 and CDR2 are DFQATT and SNEGSKA (reference sequence). The CDR3 DNA reads as TGCAGTGCTACCTCCCCGGCAGATACGCAGTATTTT. Its protein product is CSATSPADTQYF.

This clonotype has ten or more counts. The rearrangement joins TRBV7-3 to TRBJ2-3; no firm D call. The CDR3 runs to 14 residues. Germline V CDR1 and CDR2: SGHTA, FQGTGA. Trimming took 2 bases from V and 4 from J, leaving 10 bases between them. DNA of the CDR3: TGTGCCAGCAGCTTAGCTCTGGCGGCAGATACGCAGTATTTT. It codes for CASSLALAADTQYF.

This clonotype appeared many times. The V gene is TRBV11-1, the J gene TRBJ2-2; TRBD1 agrees at 7 bases. Per the germline V gene, CDR1 is SGHAT and CDR2 is FQDESV (reference sequence). This CDR3 is built from 14 residues. V lost 2 bases and J lost 6; bases outside the gene matches: 3. CDR3 region: CASSLIQGPGELFF. Written as DNA, the CDR3 is TGTGCCAGCAGCTTAATACAGGGGCCCGGGGAGCTGTTTTTT.

Written as DNA, the CDR3 is TGTGCCAGCAGCTCCGGGGGTATGACCTCCTACAATGAGCAGTTCTTC. Translation: CASSSGGMTSYNEQFF. The chain links TRBV7-2 to TRBJ2-1; tentative D call: TRBD2 (6 bases). CDR3 size: 16 residues. The V end was cut by 4 bases, the J end by 0 bases, with 13 bases between. Germline assignment: CDR1 SGHTA and CDR2 FQGNSA.

This clonotype occurred many times. The CDR3 DNA sequence: TGCGCCAGCAGCCGAAAGAAAGGGGGGGCTATCGTGGAGCATGGCTACACCTTC. Its protein is CASSRKKGGAIVEHGYTF. The rearrangement uses TRBV4-1 and TRBJ1-2, with a possible D match to TRBD1 (6 bases). V shed 4 bases and J shed 6 bases, with 27 bases lying between them. Germline values: CDR1 MGHRA, CDR2 YSYEKL. The CDR3 is made up of 18 amino acids.

This clonotype was detected only a few times. V gene TRBV6-5 combines with J gene TRBJ2-3, with D possibly TRBD2 on 5 matching bases. In germline, CDR1 is MNHEY, CDR2 SVGAGI. Trimming removed 0 bases from V and 3 bases from J, with 7 bases in between. The CDR3 has 14 residues. The CDR3 sequence: CASSYSRLTDTQYF. The CDR3 DNA reads TGTGCCAGCAGTTACTCGAGACTAACAGATACGCAGTATTTT.

The sample holds a few counts of this clonotype. V is TRBV7-2 and J is TRBJ1-1; maybe TRBD1 (5 bases). The CDR3 is 15 residues long. Germline CDR1 reads SGHTA; CDR2 reads FQGNSA. V lost 1 base and J 0 bases, leaving 9 bases between the germline ends. In DNA, the CDR3 is TGTGCCAGCAGCTTAGATGACAGAATGAACACTGAAGCTTTCTTT. It yields the protein CASSLDDRMNTEAFF.

This clonotype has at least ten counts. This rearrangement joins TRBV7-3 to TRBJ1-1, with D possibly TRBD1 on 6 matching bases. The CDR3 has 13 residues. Germline V gene sequence: CDR1 SGHTA, CDR2 FQGTGA. V was shortened by 4 bases and J by 6 bases, with 12 bases between the two germline ends. The CDR3 sequence: CASSSRGMAEAFF. The DNA for the CDR3 is TGTGCCAGCAGCTCCAGGGGAATGGCTGAAGCTTTCTTT. Drawing the rest from reference TRBV7-3 and TRBJ1-1, the complete variable domain is GAGVSQTPSNKVTEKGKYVELRCDPISGHTALYWYRQSLGQGPEFLIYFQGTGAADDSGLPNDRFFAVRPEGSVSTLKIQRTERGDSAVYLCASSSRGMAEAFFGQGTRLTVV.

This clonotype showed up many times. The chain combines TRBV12-3 or TRBV12-4 with TRBJ2-6; a weak D match, TRBD1 (5 bases). The CDR3 sequence is 15 residues long. V lost 6 bases and J lost 4, with 13 bases in between. Here the CDR3 reads CASSLGAVGANVLTF. CDR3 coding DNA: TGTGCCAGCAGCCTTGGGGCGGTAGGGGCCAACGTCCTGACTTTC.

This clonotype was detected ten times or more. The rearrangement joins TRBV30 to TRBJ2-2; D might be TRBD2 (5 bases). Trimming took off 1 base at V and 9 bases at J, with 9 bases between the two ends. From germline, CDR1 is GTSNPN and CDR2 SVGIG (reference sequence). CDR3 length: 12 residues. The CDR3 sequence: CAWSALARELFF. The CDR3 DNA sequence: TGTGCCTGGAGTGCCCTAGCCCGGGAGCTGTTTTTT.

This clonotype has just a few counts. The chain recombines TRBV19 with TRBJ2-3; 9 nucleotides match TRBD2. The germline CDR1 and CDR2 sequences are LNHDA and SQIVND (reference sequence). The CDR3 sequence is 18 residues long. After removal of 4 bases from V and 0 bases from J, the junction contained 11 bases not matched to a gene. The CDR3 loop is CASSNRAGTSTSTDTQYF. As DNA, the CDR3 is TGTGCCAGTAGTAATCGGGCGGGGACTAGCACTAGCACAGATACGCAGTATTTT.

This clonotype occurred many times. V gene TRBV11-2 combines with J gene TRBJ1-1; D not resolved. V was cut by 1 base and J by 10 bases, with 10 bases left in between. The CDR3 length is 12 residues. CDR1 and CDR2 (germline): SGHAT, FQNNGV. Here the CDR3 reads CASSLVEGRAFF. The CDR3 nucleotides are TGTGCCAGCAGCTTAGTGGAGGGTAGAGCTTTCTTT.

This chain connects TRBV6-5 to TRBJ1-5; D uncertain. The germline gives CDR1 MNHEY, CDR2 SVGAGI. The V and J ends lost 7 bases and 3 bases respectively, with 13 bases between them. The CDR3 runs to 14 residues. CDR3: CASTPAGFNQPQHF. In DNA form, the CDR3 reads TGTGCCAGCACCCCGGCGGGGTTCAATCAGCCCCAGCATTTT.

This rearrangement joins TRBV29-1 to TRBJ2-5; 7 bases match TRBD1. Germline V gene lookup returns CDR1 SQVTM and CDR2 ANQGSEA. The CDR3 is made up of 12 amino acids. Trimming took 6 bases from V and 5 from J; bases not matched to a gene: 6. This CDR3 is CSVDRDGETQYF. CDR3 nucleotide sequence: TGCAGCGTCGACAGGGATGGGGAGACCCAGTACTTC.

The chain combines TRBV6-4 with TRBJ2-3, with D unclear. V was clipped by 3 bases and J by 2 bases, with 6 bases between them. The germline V gene encodes CDR1 MRHNA and CDR2 SNTAGT. The CDR3 is 13 residues long. CDR3 in amino acids: CASSETPTDTQYF. For the CDR3, the DNA is TGTGCCAGCAGTGAGACCCCCACAGATACGCAGTATTTT.

Many counts were recorded for this clonotype. This chain links TRBV10-3 with TRBJ2-2; D tentatively fits TRBD1 or TRBD2 (6 bases each). V gave up 11 bases and J gave up 4 bases, with 20 bases separating them. The CDR3 loop spans 15 amino acids. CDR1 and CDR2 (germline): ENHRY, SYGVKD. As DNA, the CDR3 is TGTGCCCCACGGAGGGGGGAGTGGCGCACCGGGGAGCTGTTTTTT. This gives the protein CAPRRGEWRTGELFF.

This clonotype showed up many times. This chain connects TRBV5-1 to TRBJ2-7; no definite D call. The CDR3 is 12 residues long. Trimming removed 2 bases at V and 5 bases at J, with 8 bases between. The germline V gene has CDR1 SGHRS and CDR2 YFSETQ. This CDR3 is CASSFGADEQYF. CDR3 coding DNA: TGCGCCAGCAGCTTCGGAGCCGACGAGCAGTACTTC.

There are a few counts of this clonotype. The chain recombines TRBV12-3 or TRBV12-4 with TRBJ2-1; 11 bases match TRBD2. The CDR3 length is 17 residues. Germline trimming cut 1 base from V and 5 bases from J; bases unmatched to any gene: 7. The DNA for the CDR3 is TGTGCCAGCAGTTTAGTTTTGGCTAGCGGGGGGAACAATGAGCAGTTCTTC. Encoded protein: CASSLVLASGGNNEQFF.

This clonotype was observed a handful of times. The CDR3 protein is CASSRQGQGAPGANVLTF. The CDR3 nucleotides are TGTGCCAGCAGTCGACAGGGACAGGGGGCGCCTGGGGCCAACGTCCTGACTTTC. The gene calls are TRBV6-2 or TRBV6-3 and TRBJ2-6; TRBD1 aligns across 12 bases. This CDR3 is 18 amino acids long. V lost 5 bases to trimming and J lost 2 bases; unmatched junction nucleotides: 7. Germline CDR1 MNHEY, CDR2 SVGEGT.

This clonotype was picked up many times. This sequence joins TRBV12-3 or TRBV12-4 and TRBJ2-2; D possibly corresponds to TRBD2 (5 bases). This CDR3 comprises 17 residues. V was shortened by 5 bases and J by 4 bases, with 20 bases between the two germline ends. CDR3 bases: TGTGCCAGCAGTCCAACCTCCCGGGGAGTCGGCACCGGGGAGCTGTTTTTT. Amino acids: CASSPTSRGVGTGELFF.

This clonotype occurred many times. The chain links TRBV5-1 to TRBJ2-5; D is undetermined. V lost 3 bases and J 2 bases, leaving 2 bases between the germline ends. CDR1 and CDR2 (germline): SGHRS, YFSETQ. CDR3 length: 11 residues. CDR3 residues: CASSSQETQYF. The CDR3 region has the DNA TGCGCCAGCAGCTCACAAGAGACCCAGTACTTC.